This passage covers 7 T cell receptor beta chains from one sample sequenced in a study of vaccination effects on CD4 cells after COVID-19. Clones were sequenced by immunoSEQ multiplex PCR, and TCRdb holds only the in-frame ones, with some missing. This sample has 25,000 to 30,000 clones, with over 70% found just once. Before any sequencing was done, the ViraFEST assay used viral peptide pools to expand antigen-specific CD4+ T cells. At the end of 9 to 11 days of culture, CD4+ T cells were isolated. None of the vaccinated had previously contracted SARS-CoV-2, and their nucleocapsid antibodies tested negative. Their specific antigens are unknown. The sample here was CD4+ T cells from PBMCs cultured with SARS-CoV-2 spike peptides, taken before COVID-19 vaccination. Receptors originate from a human donor who received a COVID-19 vaccine.

The V call is TRBV3-1 (or the pseudogene TRBV3-2), the J call TRBJ2-7; 9 nucleotides agree with TRBD2. This CDR3 region has 17 residues. The V segment lost 4 bases and the J segment 4 bases; nucleotides outside the gene matches: 14. Germline CDR1 is LGHDT and CDR2 is YNNKEL (reference sequence). CDR3 nucleotide sequence: TGTGCCAGCAGCCCCGGGACTAGCACTCGCGTCGGGTACGAGCAGTACTTC. Protein product: CASSPGTSTRVGYEQYF.

The V call is TRBV19, the J call TRBJ2-7; D might be TRBD2 (6 bases). Trimming removed 6 bases from V and 3 bases from J, with 15 bases in between. This CDR3 is built from 14 residues. Germline CDR1 is LNHDA and CDR2 is SQIVND (reference sequence). CDR3 DNA: TGTGCCAGTAGATCGAGGGAGGAGCGCTACGAGCAGTACTTC. Translated: CASRSREERYEQYF.

This clone was picked up one time. The chain is built from TRBV10-3 and TRBJ2-1, with D perhaps matching TRBD1 or TRBD2 (6 bases each). The germline V gene encodes CDR1 ENHRY and CDR2 SYGVKD. The CDR3 has 12 residues. The V and J ends lost 8 bases and 9 bases respectively, with 14 bases between them. The CDR3 region is CAIGRGGPEQFF. The CDR3 region has the DNA TGTGCCATCGGGAGAGGGGGGCCTGAGCAGTTCTTC.

The chain has TRBV18 and TRBJ1-1; 7 bases align to TRBD1. Germline-derived CDR1 and CDR2 are KGHSH and LQKENI. The J segment lost 2 bases and the V segment lost 6 bases, leaving 6 bases of the junction unmatched. The CDR3 has 14 amino acids. CDR3 coding DNA: TGTGCCAGCTCGAGACAGGGAGGAAACACTGAAGCTTTCTTT. Its protein product is CASSRQGGNTEAFF.

The rearrangement uses TRBV4-3 and TRBJ1-2; 8 nucleotides match TRBD1. The CDR3 spans 14 residues. From germline, CDR1 is LGHNA and CDR2 YSLEER. V dropped 0 bases and J dropped 8; count of bases not matched to a gene: 5. The chain's CDR3 is CASSQDLTGVGYTF. The CDR3 DNA sequence: TGCGCCAGCAGCCAAGATTTGACAGGGGTCGGCTACACCTTC.

This chain connects TRBV27 to TRBJ1-4; TRBD1 agrees at 7 bases. Germline V gives CDR1 MNHEY, CDR2 SMNVEV (reference sequence). J lost 4 bases, V lost 3 bases, and 2 bases had no gene match. The CDR3 is 14 residues long. The CDR3 reads CASSLTGINEKLFF. The DNA for the CDR3 is TGTGCCAGCAGTTTGACAGGGATTAATGAAAAACTGTTTTTT.

The chain is built from TRBV5-1 and TRBJ2-1; D possibly corresponds to TRBD1 (6 bases). In germline, CDR1 is SGHRS, CDR2 YFSETQ. V gave up 4 bases and J gave up 0 bases, with 14 bases separating them. The CDR3 has 16 residues. The CDR3 reads CASSDPRGSSYNEQFF. For the CDR3, the DNA is TGCGCCAGCAGCGATCCGAGGGGGAGCTCCTACAATGAGCAGTTCTTC.